This T cell receptor beta chain was recorded in a study of cytomegalovirus exposure and HLA in healthy donors. The PCR contained 60 Vbeta and 13 Jbeta primers. The assay was immunoSEQ multiplex PCR, and TCRdb's table has in-frame clones only and misses some. The table has 110,000 or so clones, around 69% seen once. This TCR derives from a man between 45 and 60 years old in good health and CMV-seropositive. The sample taken for sequencing was PBMCs.

For the CDR3, the DNA is TGTGCCGGAAGGGAGGCGAACACCGGGGAGCTGTTTTTT. Translated, it gives CAGREANTGELFF. J is TRBJ2-2 and V is TRBV6-5; maybe TRBD2 (6 bases). The germline V gene has CDR1 MNHEY and CDR2 SVGAGI. Trimming left V 11 bases short and J 0 bases short, with 10 bases between. This CDR3 comprises 13 residues.